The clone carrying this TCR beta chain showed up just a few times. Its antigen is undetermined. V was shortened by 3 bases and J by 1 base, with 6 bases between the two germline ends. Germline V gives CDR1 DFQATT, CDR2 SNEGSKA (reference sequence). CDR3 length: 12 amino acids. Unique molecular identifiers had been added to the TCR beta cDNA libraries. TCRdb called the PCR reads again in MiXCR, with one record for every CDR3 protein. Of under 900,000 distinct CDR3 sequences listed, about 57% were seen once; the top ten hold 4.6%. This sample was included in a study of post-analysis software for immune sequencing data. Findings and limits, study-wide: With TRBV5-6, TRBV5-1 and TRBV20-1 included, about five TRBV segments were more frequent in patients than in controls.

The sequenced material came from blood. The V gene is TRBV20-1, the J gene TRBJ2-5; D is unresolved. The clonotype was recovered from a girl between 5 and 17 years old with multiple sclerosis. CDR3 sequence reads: CSARKPQETQYF. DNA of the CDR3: TGCAGTGCTAGGAAGCCCCAAGAGACCCAGTACTTC.